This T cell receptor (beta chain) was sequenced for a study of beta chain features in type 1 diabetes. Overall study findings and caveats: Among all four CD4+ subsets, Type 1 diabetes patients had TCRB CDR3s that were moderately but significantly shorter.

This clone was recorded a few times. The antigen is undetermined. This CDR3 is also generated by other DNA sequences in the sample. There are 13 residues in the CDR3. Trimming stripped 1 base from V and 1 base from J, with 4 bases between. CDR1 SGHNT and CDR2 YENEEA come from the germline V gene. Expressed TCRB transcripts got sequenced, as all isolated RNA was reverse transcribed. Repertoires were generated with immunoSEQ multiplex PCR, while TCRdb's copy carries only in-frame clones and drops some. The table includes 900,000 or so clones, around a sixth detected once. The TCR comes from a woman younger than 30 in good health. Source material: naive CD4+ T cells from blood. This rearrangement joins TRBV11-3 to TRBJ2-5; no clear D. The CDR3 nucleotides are TGTGCCAGCAGCTTAGGCCCCCAAGAGACCCAGTACTTC. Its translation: CASSLGPQETQYF.